This T cell receptor (beta chain) was retrieved from a study of blood T cell repertoires in COVID-19 (TCRdb year 2020). About the investigation overall: Collaborator samples came from the United States, Italy and Spain and covered acute and convalescent phases of COVID-19. Where available, HLA class I and class II types were taken from metadata supplied by the sample provider and were not determined by assay-based typing. The repertoires were released in a freely available public database meant as a resource for research on the immune response to SARS-CoV-2. The samples were drawn from the first 160 participants of the ongoing ImmuneRACE study and from 950 to 1,500 subjects provided by 6 global collaborators. The prospective study material was composed of cDNA or gDNA derived from T cells, B-cell-depleted T cells, or PBMCs. Deeply sampled blood TCRbeta repertoires from subjects exposed to, actively infected with, or recovered from COVID-19 were included in the dataset. Nearly every sample came with metadata listing a de-identified subject ID, COVID-19 status, age in years and sex. The paper as a whole reports these results and caveats: The quantity of clinical and demographic metadata differed by source and by participant and was supplied without curation.

This clone has just one count. The clone's antigen remains unknown. No much larger clone is present one base from it, and per-base qualities are unavailable. TCRbeta CDR3 regions were amplified from genomic DNA by means of the immunoSEQ Assay, a bias-controlled multiplex PCR. As for the authors' bioinformatics: The number of nucleated cells in each sample was estimated by amplification of reference gene primers within the assay. To quantify the absolute abundance of each unique TCRbeta CDR3 rearrangement, sequence reads were collapsed and filtered. Productive Simpson clonality was computed per sample as the square root of Simpson's diversity index over productive rearrangements. TCRdb's version of the immuneACCESS table is confined to in-frame rearrangements and falls short of the full clone set. An unresolved V gene accounts for under half of the shortfall where checked; the remainder is of unknown origin. That table furnishes V, J and clone size, whereas the DNA furnished D and trimming. For this sample there are some 300,000 clones; around 91% appear just once. The ten largest clones capture about 9.5% of the sample.

Enrolling through a virtual design, the prospective study's participants ranged in age from about 18 to 89 years and lived across about two dozen United States geographic areas. In the prospective study, cohorts were assigned on the basis of participant-reported clinical history obtained from a screening survey and a study questionnaire. ImmuneRACE Cohort 3 recovered participants were defined by two consecutive negative NP/OP PCR tests, healthcare professional clearance, or symptom resolution. Mobile phlebotomists in the prospective study collected whole blood, serum and a nasopharyngeal or oropharyngeal swab from every participant. Participants in the prospective study had the option to provide additional blood draws and questionnaires over a roughly 2-month period. Before DNA extraction, prospective study blood samples were shipped either frozen or at room temperature. The germline V gene (reference sequence) specifies MNHEY as CDR1 and SMNVEV as CDR2. V lost 5 bases and J lost 2 bases; the stretch between them is 11 bases long. The CDR3 runs 14 residues from the cysteine to the phenylalanine. Of the read, only the CDR3 DNA is kept; its 42 bases are in frame from base 1.

The sample consisted of PBMCs or T cells enriched from blood (not recorded which). The origin of this receptor is a woman aged 40 to 55 who had recovered from COVID-19. The rearrangement combines TRBV27 with TRBJ2-3; possibly the D gene is TRBD1, per 5 matching bases. The nucleotide sequence is given as TGTGCCAGCAGTAAGACAGAGACCACAGATACGCAGTATTTT. Its product reads: CASSKTETTDTQYF.